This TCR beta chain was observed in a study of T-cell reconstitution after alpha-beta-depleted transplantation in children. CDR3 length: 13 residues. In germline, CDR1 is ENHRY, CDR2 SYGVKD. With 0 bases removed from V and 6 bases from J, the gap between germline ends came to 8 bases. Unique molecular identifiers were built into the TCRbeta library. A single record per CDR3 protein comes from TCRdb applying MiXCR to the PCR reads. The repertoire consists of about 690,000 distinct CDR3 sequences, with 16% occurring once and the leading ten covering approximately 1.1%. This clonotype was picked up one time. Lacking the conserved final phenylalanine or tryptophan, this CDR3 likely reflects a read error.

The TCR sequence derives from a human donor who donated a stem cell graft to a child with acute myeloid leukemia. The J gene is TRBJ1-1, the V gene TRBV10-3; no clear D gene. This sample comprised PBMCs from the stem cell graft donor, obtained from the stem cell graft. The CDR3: CAISESRDAEAFI. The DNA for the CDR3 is TGTGCCATCAGTGAGTCTCGAGACGCTGAAGCTTTCATT.